Following are 5 T cell receptor beta chains from one sample sequenced in a study of blood T cell repertoires in COVID-19 (TCRdb year 2020). Receptor amplification or capture employed the immunoSEQ multiplex PCR assay. The source is immuneACCESS, and TCRdb retained only in-frame sequences with V and J called. Part of the clones is not carried over; for the studies checked, unresolved V genes explain less than half of this, and the remainder is unexplained. The sample table shows under 150,000 clones, and more than 85% are seen once. The top ten hold about 17% of the sample. Source material: peripheral blood. The receptor set was obtained from a man over 45 with active or convalescent COVID-19.

The V gene is TRBV30, the J gene TRBJ2-2, with D hard to call. V lost 4 bases and J lost 5, with 5 bases in between. This CDR3 is 11 amino acids long. CDR1 and CDR2 (germline): GTSNPN, SVGIG (reference sequence). Written as DNA, the CDR3 is TGTGCCTGGACCTTTACCGGGGAGCTGTTTTTT. The encoded protein is CAWTFTGELFF. The full variable domain, completed using reference TRBV30 and TRBJ2-2, is SQTIHQWPATLVQPVGSPLSLECTVEGTSNPNLYWYRQAAGRGLQLLFYSVGIGQISSEVPQNLSASRPQDRQFILSSKKLLLSDSGFYLCAWTFTGELFFGEGSRLTVL.

The rearrangement joins TRBV7-2 to TRBJ2-3, with TRBD2 matching 13 bases. The CDR3 loop spans 17 amino acids. V lost 4 bases, J lost 0 bases, and 4 bases stayed unmatched. Germline lookup yields CDR1 SGHTA and CDR2 FQGNSA. CDR3 loop: CASSWTSGGASTDTQYF. CDR3 DNA: TGTGCCAGCAGCTGGACTAGCGGGGGAGCTAGCACAGATACGCAGTATTTT. The variable domain in full, with the rest retrieved from reference TRBV7-2 and TRBJ2-3, is GAGVSQSPSNKVTEKGKDVELRCDPISGHTALYWYRQSLGQGLEFLIYFQGNSAPDKSGLPSDRFSAERTGGSVSTLTIQRTQQEDSAVYLCASSWTSGGASTDTQYFGPGTRLTVL.

The chain uses TRBV3-1 (or the pseudogene TRBV3-2) and TRBJ2-7; 7 bases agree with TRBD1. Germline CDR1 LGHDT, CDR2 YNNKEL (reference sequence). The V segment lost 2 bases and the J segment 4 bases; nucleotides outside the gene matches: 5. This CDR3 has 14 residues. The DNA of the CDR3 is TGTGCCAGCAGCCAACGTGGGACAGTATACGAGCAGTACTTC. This gives the protein CASSQRGTVYEQYF.

The genes are TRBV18 and TRBJ1-1, with D possibly TRBD1 on 5 matching bases. V was pared by 3 bases and J by 1 base, with 18 bases between. The CDR3 contains 17 residues. Germline values: CDR1 KGHSH, CDR2 LQKENI. The CDR3 here is CASSPSLGGAPNTEAFF. The CDR3 DNA reads as TGTGCCAGCTCACCCTCATTGGGAGGGGCCCCGAACACTGAAGCTTTCTTT.

The DNA for the CDR3 is TGTGCCAGCAGCCAATCGGGACTAGCGGGGGGACGTGAGCAGTTCTTC. This encodes CASSQSGLAGGREQFF. The chain links TRBV4-2 to TRBJ2-1, with 15 bases identical to TRBD2. CDR3 length: 16 amino acids. V dropped 2 bases and J dropped 9; count of bases not matched to a gene: 5. The germline gives CDR1 LGHNA, CDR2 YNFKEQ.